This T cell receptor beta chain was found in a study of cytomegalovirus exposure and HLA in healthy donors. Notes on the study in general: Reportedly, diagnosis of cytomegalovirus status by the classifier showed high specificity and sensitivity. The authors confirmed in vitro that a few CMV-associated chains were specific for CMV antigens.

Details on this clone: What it binds is not known.

Generated by immunoSEQ multiplex PCR, the TCRdb table keeps only in-frame clones and is missing some. Of over 200,000 clones listed, around 87% are singletons. The sequenced sample consisted of PBMCs. The receptor was derived from a woman aged 18 to 35 in good health and CMV-seropositive.

The CDR3 sequence: CSVDLRADTQYF. CDR3 in DNA: TGCAGCGTTGACCTTCGCGCAGATACGCAGTATTTT. The chain employs TRBV29-1 and TRBJ2-3, with D unclear. V lost 3 bases to trimming and J lost 4 bases, with 8 bases between them. The CDR3 is 12 residues long. Germline CDR1 and CDR2: SQVTM and ANQGSEA.